This T cell receptor beta chain originates from a study of T cells in localized non-small cell lung cancer. Whole-study findings and limits: Higher blood T cell density went with longer overall survival. Uninvolved adjacent lung showed peak T cell clonality, exceeding tumor.

The data were produced by immunoSEQ multiplex PCR, yet TCRdb's version contains in-frame clones alone and is incomplete. Here the sample spans roughly 30,000 clones, 88% being singletons. The CDR3 runs 15 residues. Germline V gene sequence: CDR1 MNHEY, CDR2 SVGAGI. Trimming pared 2 bases from V and 3 bases from J, leaving 10 bases between. On this clone itself: Its antigen is unidentified.

This TCR derives from a female donor over 55 with stage III squamous cell lung carcinoma. The sequences come from peripheral blood, collected before any cancer treatment. The chain combines TRBV6-5 with TRBJ2-2; D might be TRBD1 (6 bases). CDR3 sequence: CASSYGTHYTGELFF. The CDR3, as DNA: TGTGCCAGCAGTTACGGGACACATTACACCGGGGAGCTGTTTTTT.